This T cell receptor (beta chain) was documented in a study of regulatory T cells in long-lasting Graves disease. Arm-PCR of CDR3 regions and iRepertoire HTBI primers were the basis on which TCR beta libraries were built. TCRdb itself ran the multiplex PCR reads through MiXCR, one entry per CDR3 protein. The sample yields 650,000 to 850,000 distinct CDR3 sequences, around 30% seen once. As concerns this clonotype: What it binds is unknown.

V shed 7 bases, J shed 4 bases, and the junction held 4 bases outside the gene matches. The germline V gene has CDR1 ENHRY and CDR2 SYGVKD. The CDR3 is made up of 13 amino acids. Findings and limits, study-wide: Persistent disease preferred TRBV28, TRBJ1-2 and TRBJ2-5. Sample size was small, which may have lowered accuracy. Thyroid tissue was not studied; only peripheral blood was.

The time point denotes: persistent/refractory GD, antithyroid drugs over 5 years with positive TRAb. Construction of the TCR library relied on RNA isolated from PBMCs. Guidelines of the American Thyroid Association were used to diagnose Graves' disease. This material consisted of peripheral blood mononuclear cells (PBMCs), taken when the disease was refractory, from a patient treated with antithyroid drugs. This TCR came from a female donor with Graves disease. V usage is TRBV10-3 and J usage is TRBJ1-1; TRBD1 matches 9 bases. As DNA, the CDR3 is TGTGCCATCAAGGAGGACAGGGGCACTGAAGCTTTCTTT. The encoded protein is CAIKEDRGTEAFF.